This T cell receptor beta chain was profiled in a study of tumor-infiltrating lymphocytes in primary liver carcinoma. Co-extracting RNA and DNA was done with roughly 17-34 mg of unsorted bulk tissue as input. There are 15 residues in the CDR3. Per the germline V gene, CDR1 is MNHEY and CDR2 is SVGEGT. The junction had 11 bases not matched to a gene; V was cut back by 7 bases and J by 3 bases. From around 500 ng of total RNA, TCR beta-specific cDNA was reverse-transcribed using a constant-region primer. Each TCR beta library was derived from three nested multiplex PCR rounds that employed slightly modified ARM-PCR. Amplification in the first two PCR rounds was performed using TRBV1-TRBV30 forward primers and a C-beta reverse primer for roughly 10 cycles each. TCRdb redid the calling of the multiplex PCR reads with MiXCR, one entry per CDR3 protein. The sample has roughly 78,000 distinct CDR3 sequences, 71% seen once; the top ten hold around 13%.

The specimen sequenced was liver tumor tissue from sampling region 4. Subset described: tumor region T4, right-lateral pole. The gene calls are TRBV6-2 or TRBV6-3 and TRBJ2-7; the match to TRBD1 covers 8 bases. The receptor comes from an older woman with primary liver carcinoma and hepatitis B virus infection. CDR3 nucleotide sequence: TGTGCCAGCACCTCTCGACAGGGGCGAGACTACGAGCAGTACTTC. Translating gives CASTSRQGRDYEQYF.